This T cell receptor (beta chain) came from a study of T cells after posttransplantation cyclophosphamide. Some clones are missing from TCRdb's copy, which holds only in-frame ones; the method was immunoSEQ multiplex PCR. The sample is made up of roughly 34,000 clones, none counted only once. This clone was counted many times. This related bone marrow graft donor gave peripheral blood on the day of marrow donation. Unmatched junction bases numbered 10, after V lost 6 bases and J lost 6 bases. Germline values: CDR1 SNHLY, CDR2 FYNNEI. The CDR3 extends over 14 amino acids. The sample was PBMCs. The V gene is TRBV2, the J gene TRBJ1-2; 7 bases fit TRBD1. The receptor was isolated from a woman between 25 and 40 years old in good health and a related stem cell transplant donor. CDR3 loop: CASREPGTANGYTF. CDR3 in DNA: TGTGCCAGCAGGGAGCCGGGGACAGCAAATGGCTACACCTTC.